These 27 T cell receptor beta chains were sequenced from one sample in a study of blood T cell repertoires in COVID-19. Generated by immunoSEQ multiplex PCR, the TCRdb table keeps only in-frame clones and is missing some. Of over 150,000 clones in the sample, approximately 86% are singletons; the top ten hold less than 3%. Sequences were obtained from peripheral blood. Receptors originate from a man in his forties or fifties with active or convalescent COVID-19.

The V call is TRBV28, the J call TRBJ1-5; 7 bases are shared with TRBD1. There are 17 residues in the CDR3. The junction had 11 bases not matched to a gene; V was cut back by 5 bases and J by 1 base. Per the germline V gene, CDR1 is MDHEN and CDR2 is SYDVKM. This CDR3 reads CASSPPGQALSNQPQHF. CDR3 nucleotides: TGTGCCAGCAGTCCCCCCGGACAGGCACTAAGCAATCAGCCCCAGCATTTT.

Only one count was recorded for this clone. The chain recombines TRBV7-8 with TRBJ2-5; tentatively, D is TRBD2 (7 bases). The germline gives CDR1 SGHVS, CDR2 FQNEAQ. Trimming stripped 1 base from V and 7 bases from J, with 13 bases between. The CDR3 has 14 amino acids. CDR3 coding DNA: TGTGCCAGCAGCTTAGTAGGGGGGGGAGGGACCCAGTACTTC. It specifies CASSLVGGGGTQYF.

The V call is TRBV5-6, the J call TRBJ2-7, with D hard to call. The V end lost 1 base, the J end lost 3 bases, and 11 bases lay between the germline ends. Germline lookup yields CDR1 SGHDT and CDR2 YYEEEE. The CDR3 is 14 residues long. CDR3 protein: CASSLYLSLYEQYF. For the CDR3, the DNA is TGTGCCAGCAGCTTGTATTTGAGTCTCTACGAGCAGTACTTC.

This clone was counted a single time. The rearrangement uses TRBV4-1 and TRBJ1-2; tentative D call: TRBD1 (6 bases). In germline, CDR1 is MGHRA, CDR2 YSYEKL. V was shortened by 8 bases and J by 8 bases, with 24 bases between the two germline ends. This CDR3 has 15 amino acids. The CDR3 here is CASAGPGQNRLGYTF. The CDR3 DNA reads as TGCGCCAGCGCCGGTCCGGGACAAAATCGCCTCGGCTACACCTTC.

This chain connects TRBV5-1 to TRBJ1-2; 11 nucleotides align to TRBD1. The CDR3 contains 14 residues. V gave up 4 bases and J gave up 7 bases; unmatched junction bases: 6. The germline V gene encodes CDR1 SGHRS and CDR2 YFSETQ. The CDR3 region has the DNA TGCGCCAGCAGCGAAGCCGGGACAGGGGGTGGCTACACCTTC. Residues: CASSEAGTGGGYTF.

The chain is built from TRBV7-3 and TRBJ1-6; 9 bases match TRBD1. CDR1 SGHTA and CDR2 FQGTGA come from the germline V gene. This CDR3 has 15 residues. Germline trimming cut 0 bases from V and 9 bases from J; bases unmatched to any gene: 3. The CDR3 region is CASSLTGQGLSPLHF. CDR3 in DNA: TGTGCCAGCAGCTTAACGGGACAGGGTCTTTCACCCCTCCACTTT. Drawing the rest from reference TRBV7-3 and TRBJ1-6, the complete variable domain is GAGVSQTPSNKVTEKGKYVELRCDPISGHTALYWYRQSLGQGPEFLIYFQGTGAADDSGLPNDRFFAVRPEGSVSTLKIQRTERGDSAVYLCASSLTGQGLSPLHFGNGTRLTVT.

The V gene is TRBV29-1, the J gene TRBJ2-7; TRBD1 matches 9 bases. The length of the CDR3 is 15 residues. Germline values: CDR1 SQVTM, CDR2 ANQGSEA. Germline trimming cut 2 bases from V and 4 bases from J; bases unmatched to any gene: 9. CDR3 bases: TGCAGCGTTGAAATCCCAGGACAGGGGTATTACGAGCAGTACTTC. This codes for CSVEIPGQGYYEQYF.

The gene calls are TRBV4-3 and TRBJ1-6; a possible D gene is TRBD1 (6 bases). This CDR3 has 16 amino acids. Trimming took off 0 bases at V and 10 bases at J, with 16 bases between the two ends. Germline CDR1 is LGHNA and CDR2 is YSLEER. This CDR3 is CASSQEWGTSGSPLHF. The CDR3 DNA sequence: TGCGCCAGCAGCCAAGAGTGGGGGACATCGGGCTCACCCCTCCACTTT.

The V call is TRBV6-5, the J call TRBJ1-5; D possibly corresponds to TRBD1 (5 bases). From germline, CDR1 is MNHEY and CDR2 SVGAGI. Trimming removed 6 bases at V and 4 bases at J, with 10 bases between. This CDR3 is built from 13 residues. This chain's CDR3 is CASSMGRNQPQHF. CDR3 sequence (DNA): TGTGCCAGCAGCATGGGGCGGAATCAGCCCCAGCATTTT.

V is TRBV5-6 and J is TRBJ2-1; TRBD1 matches 7 bases. From germline, CDR1 is SGHDT and CDR2 YYEEEE. V lost 4 bases to trimming and J lost 10 bases; unmatched junction nucleotides: 11. The CDR3 has 14 residues. The CDR3 protein is CASSLGQEVGEQFF. The CDR3, as DNA: TGTGCCAGCAGCCTAGGACAGGAGGTCGGGGAGCAGTTCTTC.

The chain recombines TRBV5-4 with TRBJ1-1; D is undetermined. The germline V gene has CDR1 SGHNT and CDR2 YYREEE (reference sequence). The CDR3 runs 14 residues. The germline V and J ends were trimmed by 0 bases and 2 bases, with 8 bases remaining between them. The CDR3 loop reads CASSLEADNTEAFF. CDR3 nucleotides: TGTGCCAGCAGCTTGGAAGCGGATAACACTGAAGCTTTCTTT.

This chain joins TRBV19 and TRBJ1-1; 8 nucleotides line up with TRBD1. This CDR3 is 13 amino acids long. The V segment lost 7 bases and the J segment 3 bases; nucleotides outside the gene matches: 4. Germline V gene sequence: CDR1 LNHDA, CDR2 SQIVND (reference sequence). CDR3 amino acids: CASIQTGDTEAFF. DNA of the CDR3: TGTGCCAGTATTCAGACAGGGGACACTGAAGCTTTCTTT. Looking up the rest from reference TRBV19 and TRBJ1-1 gives the full variable domain: DGGITQSPKYLFRKEGQNVTLSCEQNLNHDAMYWYRQDPGQGLRLIYYSQIVNDFQKGDIAEGYSVSREKKESFPLTVTSAQKNPTAFYLCASIQTGDTEAFFGQGTRLTVV.

The chain employs TRBV9 and TRBJ2-5; the match to TRBD1 covers 12 bases. The trim removed 2 bases at V and 5 bases at J, leaving 10 bases unmatched. The CDR3 runs 17 residues. Germline lookup yields CDR1 SGDLS and CDR2 YYNGEE. In nucleotides, the CDR3 is TGTGCCAGCAGCGTTGGGACAGGGGGCGCGGGTGGTGAGACCCAGTACTTC. It is translated as CASSVGTGGAGGETQYF.

The chain links TRBV13 to TRBJ2-3; the D gene is possibly TRBD1 (5 bases). This CDR3 is 12 amino acids long. CDR1 is PRHDT and CDR2 is FYEKMQ in the germline V gene (reference sequence). V lost 5 bases and J 5 bases, leaving 8 bases between the germline ends. The CDR3 DNA sequence: TGTGCCAGCAGCCCTCAGGGAGATACGCAGTATTTT. Its translation: CASSPQGDTQYF.

The chain couples TRBV4-2 to TRBJ1-5; TRBD1 matches at 8 bases. The CDR3 covers 15 residues. The trim removed 4 bases at V and 0 bases at J, leaving 2 bases unmatched. Germline V gives CDR1 LGHNA, CDR2 YNFKEQ. The DNA of the CDR3 is TGTGCCAGCAGCCCGACAGGGGCTAGCAATCAGCCCCAGCATTTT. Protein: CASSPTGASNQPQHF.

A single count supports this clone. The DNA for the CDR3 is TGCGCCAGCAGCTACGGGACAGGGGACGAGCAGTACTTC. It translates to CASSYGTGDEQYF. The chain couples TRBV5-1 to TRBJ2-7; 10 bases are a match to TRBD1. The V gene's germline CDR1 is SGHRS and CDR2 YFSETQ. The CDR3 has 13 amino acids. Trimming cost V 3 bases and J 5 bases; bases outside gene matches: 2.

J is TRBJ1-2 and V is TRBV6-5; no definite D call. This CDR3 region has 15 residues. V was pared by 4 bases and J by 0 bases, with 12 bases between. CDR1 is MNHEY, CDR2 SVGAGI, per germline. The CDR3 nucleotides read TGTGCCAGCAGTTCGCCAGGAGGGACTAACTATGGCTACACCTTC. Translation gives CASSSPGGTNYGYTF.

V and J are TRBV10-3 and TRBJ2-3; 10 bases are shared with TRBD2. After removal of 5 bases from V and 2 bases from J, the junction contained 4 bases not matched to a gene. Germline CDR1 is ENHRY and CDR2 is SYGVKD. This CDR3 is 15 amino acids long. For the CDR3, the DNA is TGTGCCATCAGTCGGACTAGCGGAATCACAGATACGCAGTATTTT. As protein: CAISRTSGITDTQYF.

The rearrangement links TRBV19 to TRBJ2-7; D is possibly TRBD2 (6 bases). The CDR3 has 16 amino acids. Germline V CDR1 and CDR2: LNHDA, SQIVND (reference sequence). V lost 4 bases, J lost 4 bases, and 20 bases lay in between. The CDR3 coding sequence is TGTGCCAGTAGTACCTCAGACGGGGGACTTACTTACGAGCAGTACTTC. Amino acid sequence: CASSTSDGGLTYEQYF.

This clone was counted only a few times. V gene TRBV7-9 combines with J gene TRBJ1-4; the match to TRBD1 covers 8 bases. The CDR3 has 14 residues. V trimming: 5 bases; J trimming: 8 bases; junction bases outside the gene matches: 7. Germline CDR1 and CDR2: SEHNR and FQNEAQ (reference sequence). The DNA for the CDR3 is TGTGCCAGCAGCCACGGACAGGGTGGGGAAAAACTGTTTTTT. Residues: CASSHGQGGEKLFF. Full variable domain (missing parts from reference TRBV7-9 and TRBJ1-4): DTGVSQNPRHKITKRGQNVTFRCDPISEHNRLYWYRQTLGQGPEFLTYFQNEAQLEKSRLLSDRFSAERPKGSFSTLEIQRTEQGDSAMYLCASSHGQGGEKLFFGSGTQLSVL.

DNA of the CDR3: TGTGCCAGCACCAGGGGGCGCATGAATGGCTACACCTTC. Translating gives CASTRGRMNGYTF. The chain employs TRBV2 and TRBJ1-2; the match to TRBD1 covers 8 bases. The CDR3 has 13 amino acids. In germline, CDR1 is SNHLY, CDR2 FYNNEI. V trimming: 7 bases; J trimming: 6 bases; junction bases outside the gene matches: 7.

The rearrangement links TRBV5-1 to TRBJ2-7; D uncertain. The CDR3 runs 13 residues. The V and J ends lost 0 bases and 0 bases respectively, with 4 bases between them. CDR1 SGHRS and CDR2 YFSETQ come from the germline V gene. This CDR3 reads CASSLDYSYEQYF. The CDR3 DNA follows: TGCGCCAGCAGCTTGGACTACTCCTACGAGCAGTACTTC.

The gene calls are TRBV7-9 and TRBJ1-3; 9 bases are shared with TRBD1. The CDR3 runs to 11 residues. V was clipped by 5 bases and J by 16 bases; unmatched bases: 6. Looked up from germline, CDR1 is SEHNR and CDR2 is FQNEAQ (reference sequence). This chain's CDR3 is CASSKDRGTYF. The CDR3 DNA reads as TGTGCCAGCAGCAAGGACAGGGGAACGTATTTT.

The rearrangement uses TRBV19 and TRBJ1-3; TRBD1 might be the D (5 bases). The CDR3 is 15 amino acids. The V end lost 4 bases, the J end lost 4 bases, and 14 bases lay between the germline ends. Germline lookup yields CDR1 LNHDA and CDR2 SQIVND (reference sequence). CDR3 in amino acids: CASSTGDSAGNTIYF. The CDR3 region has the DNA TGTGCCAGTAGTACAGGCGACAGCGCCGGAAACACCATATATTTT. The full variable domain, with the rest looked up from reference TRBV19 and TRBJ1-3, is DGGITQSPKYLFRKEGQNVTLSCEQNLNHDAMYWYRQDPGQGLRLIYYSQIVNDFQKGDIAEGYSVSREKKESFPLTVTSAQKNPTAFYLCASSTGDSAGNTIYFGEGSWLTVV.

This clone was detected only a few times. The V call is TRBV5-5, the J call TRBJ1-2; D is perhaps TRBD1 (5 bases). This CDR3 comprises 15 residues. Trimming removed 2 bases at V and 1 base at J, with 12 bases between. Germline CDR1 reads SGHKS; CDR2 reads YYEKEE (reference sequence). CDR3 in amino acids: CASSLNPGINYGYTF. As DNA, the CDR3 is TGTGCCAGCAGCTTAAACCCAGGGATTAACTATGGCTACACCTTC.

The chain's CDR3 is CATSPDGGAYNEQFF. CDR3 nucleotides: TGTGCCACCAGTCCAGACGGGGGGGCCTACAATGAGCAGTTCTTC. This sequence joins TRBV24-1 and TRBJ2-1, with 8 bases that match TRBD2. The J segment lost 2 bases and the V segment lost 6 bases, leaving 5 bases of the junction unmatched. CDR1 and CDR2 (germline): KGHDR, SFDVKD. CDR3 length: 15 amino acids.

The CDR3 is CASTGPLNTEAFF. CDR3 in DNA: TGTGCCAGCACAGGGCCCCTGAACACTGAAGCTTTCTTT. The V and J genes are TRBV6-5 and TRBJ1-1; D might be TRBD1 (5 bases). Looked up from germline, CDR1 is MNHEY and CDR2 is SVGAGI. The CDR3 is 13 residues long. V was pared by 7 bases and J by 0 bases, with 9 bases between.